These 24 T cell receptor beta chains originate from one sample sequenced in a study of monozygotic twins with cystic fibrosis. TCRdb's copy holds only in-frame clones and misses some; the assay was immunoSEQ multiplex PCR. The data hold 20,000 or so clones, with 97% observed a single time. The sample consisted of blood. The receptors were sampled from a woman in her 30s with cystic fibrosis.

The CDR3 DNA reads as TGTGCCAGTAGTATCTCCAATTCACCCCTCCACTTT. Translated, it gives CASSISNSPLHF. The chain recombines TRBV19 with TRBJ1-6; D not resolved. The CDR3 runs to 12 residues. V was shortened by 3 bases and J by 7 bases, with 4 bases between the two germline ends. Germline values: CDR1 LNHDA, CDR2 SQIVND (reference sequence).

This clone occurred once. This chain joins TRBV28 and TRBJ1-6, with 10 positions matching TRBD1. The ends lost 6 bases at V and 8 bases at J; junction bases unmatched: 7. The CDR3 spans 15 residues. Germline V gene lookup returns CDR1 MDHEN and CDR2 SYDVKM. The chain's CDR3 is CASRTTGGMDSPLHF. Here the CDR3 DNA reads TGTGCCAGCAGGACGACAGGGGGCATGGATTCACCCCTCCACTTT.

The count of this clone is one. The genes are TRBV19 and TRBJ1-4; D remains unclear. This CDR3 has 10 residues. Germline CDR1 is LNHDA and CDR2 is SQIVND (reference sequence). V lost 7 bases and J lost 7, with 4 bases in between. The CDR3 here is CASKGEKLFF. The CDR3 DNA is TGTGCCAGTAAGGGTGAAAAACTGTTTTTT.

The chain has TRBV5-4 and TRBJ1-1; 7 positions agree with TRBD1. The germline V gene has CDR1 SGHNT and CDR2 YYREEE (reference sequence). The V segment lost 3 bases and the J segment 4 bases; nucleotides outside the gene matches: 0. CDR3 length: 12 residues. The CDR3: CASSSGGTEAFF. CDR3 sequence (DNA): TGTGCCAGCAGCTCAGGGGGCACTGAAGCTTTCTTT.

The gene calls are TRBV2 and TRBJ2-7; 8 bases align to TRBD2. The germline gives CDR1 SNHLY, CDR2 FYNNEI. The CDR3 has 15 residues. With V trimmed by 3 bases and J by 2 bases, 6 bases remained unmatched. CDR3 protein: CASSDYYGGAYEQYF. Here the CDR3 DNA reads TGTGCCAGCAGTGATTATTACGGGGGGGCCTACGAGCAGTACTTC.

The genes are TRBV5-8 and TRBJ2-5; D perhaps matches TRBD2 (6 bases). Germline loops: CDR1 SGHTS, CDR2 YDEGEE. The length of the CDR3 is 14 residues. Trimming took 0 bases from V and 5 from J, leaving 11 bases between them. CDR3 nucleotide sequence: TGTGCCAGCAGCTTGGCCGCGGGGACGGAGACCCAGTACTTC. It is translated as CASSLAAGTETQYF.

Only one count was recorded for this clone. This sequence joins TRBV5-1 and TRBJ1-1; D gene ambiguous. CDR3 length: 14 amino acids. Germline CDR1 and CDR2: SGHRS and YFSETQ. V was clipped by 0 bases and J by 7 bases, with 13 bases between them. The CDR3 nucleotides are TGCGCCAGCAGCTTGGGGGCCGGAGGTGGTGAAGCTTTCTTT. The encoded protein is CASSLGAGGGEAFF.

The chain combines TRBV7-9 with TRBJ1-5; D unresolved. Germline CDR1 SEHNR, CDR2 FQNEAQ (reference sequence). The CDR3 consists of 12 residues. With 2 bases removed from V and 6 bases from J, the gap between germline ends came to 5 bases. CDR3 protein: CASSLFGQPQHF. The CDR3 coding sequence is TGTGCCAGCAGCTTATTTGGTCAGCCCCAGCATTTT.

CDR3 sequence: CVSARGASSTGELFF. CDR3 nucleotide sequence: TGTGTCTCGGCACGGGGAGCTAGCTCCACCGGGGAGCTGTTTTTT. The genes are TRBV2 and TRBJ2-2; possibly TRBD2 for D (5 bases). Germline CDR1 SNHLY, CDR2 FYNNEI. This CDR3 has 15 residues.

DNA for the CDR3: TGTGCCTCTCGGGGGGGTAGCTCCTACGAGCAGTACTTC. It codes for CASRGGSSYEQYF. This chain uses TRBV30 with TRBJ2-7, with 8 bases aligning to TRBD2. The V gene's germline CDR1 is GTSNPN and CDR2 SVGIG (reference sequence). The CDR3 extends over 13 amino acids. After removal of 7 bases from V and 0 bases from J, the junction contained 5 bases not matched to a gene.

The rearrangement joins TRBV2 to TRBJ1-3, with D possibly being TRBD1 (5 bases). The CDR3 length is 13 residues. Germline CDR1 is SNHLY and CDR2 is FYNNEI. Trimming removed 7 bases at V and 4 bases at J, with 11 bases between. CDR3 region: CASIGHVGNTIYF. CDR3 DNA sequence: TGTGCCAGCATAGGACACGTCGGAAACACCATATATTTT.

CDR3 in amino acids: CASSLVGTQPQHF. The CDR3 bases are TGTGCCAGCAGCTTGGTGGGGACTCAGCCCCAGCATTTT. The gene calls are TRBV5-8 and TRBJ1-5, with TRBD1 as a possible D gene (5 bases). The CDR3 has 13 amino acids. The germline V and J ends were trimmed by 0 bases and 6 bases, with 7 bases remaining between them. The germline V gene has CDR1 SGHTS and CDR2 YDEGEE.

The CDR3: CASRDGTYEQYF. The CDR3 region has the DNA TGTGCCAGCAGGGACGGCACCTACGAGCAGTACTTC. The chain joins TRBV2 to TRBJ2-7; D uncertain. Between the trimmed V and J ends, which lost 6 bases and 2 bases, there was a span of 8 bases. CDR3 length: 12 residues. From germline, CDR1 is SNHLY and CDR2 FYNNEI.

The rearrangement links TRBV10-2 to TRBJ2-2; the match to TRBD1 covers 8 bases. The CDR3 has 13 residues. Germline V gives CDR1 WSHSY, CDR2 SAAADI. The trim removed 7 bases at V and 6 bases at J, leaving 4 bases unmatched. The CDR3 is CASTTGVSGELFF. As DNA, the CDR3 is TGCGCCAGCACGACAGGGGTATCCGGGGAGCTGTTTTTT.

The chain carries TRBV4-3 and TRBJ2-1, with D possibly matching TRBD1 (5 bases). The CDR3 has 15 amino acids. Trimming cost V 0 bases and J 4 bases, with 10 bases left between them. The germline CDR1 and CDR2 sequences are LGHNA and YSLEER. The CDR3 is CASSQDPTGYNEQFF. DNA for the CDR3: TGCGCCAGCAGCCAAGATCCCACAGGATACAATGAGCAGTTCTTC.

The chain has TRBV6-5 and TRBJ1-5, with D tentatively TRBD1 (5 bases). The CDR3 covers 15 residues. Germline lookup yields CDR1 MNHEY and CDR2 SVGAGI. V lost 2 bases and J lost 8, with 16 bases in between. The CDR3 DNA is TGTGCCAGCAGTTACCGAAGGGGAGCGAAGGAGCCCCAGCATTTT. Its translation: CASSYRRGAKEPQHF.

This chain links TRBV9 with TRBJ2-2; no clear D. CDR1 and CDR2 (germline): SGDLS, YYNGEE. V lost 0 bases and J 3 bases, leaving 12 bases between the germline ends. The length of the CDR3 is 16 residues. CDR3 amino acids: CASSVASRPDTGELFF. In DNA, the CDR3 is TGTGCCAGCAGCGTAGCCTCTAGACCTGACACCGGGGAGCTGTTTTTT.

V is TRBV7-9 and J is TRBJ2-7; TRBD2 aligns across 7 bases. J was trimmed by 4 bases and V by 0 bases; bases with no gene match: 3. This CDR3 has 14 residues. The germline gives CDR1 SEHNR, CDR2 FQNEAQ (reference sequence). CDR3 sequence: CASSLAAGSYEQYF. The CDR3, as DNA: TGTGCCAGCAGCTTAGCAGCGGGGTCTTACGAGCAGTACTTC.

This clone came up once. The genes are TRBV5-5 and TRBJ2-6, with D possibly TRBD1 on 5 matching bases. CDR1 is SGHKS and CDR2 is YYEKEE in the germline V gene (reference sequence). The V end was cut by 4 bases, the J end by 4 bases, with 9 bases between. The CDR3 has 14 residues. CDR3: CASSQGSGANVLTF. The CDR3 DNA is TGTGCCAGCAGCCAGGGTTCCGGGGCCAACGTCCTGACTTTC. Variable domain in full (rest from reference TRBV5-5 and TRBJ2-6): DAGVTQSPTHLIKTRGQQVTLRCSPISGHKSVSWYQQVLGQGPQFIFQYYEKEERGRGNFPDRFSARQFPNYSSELNVNALLLGDSALYLCASSQGSGANVLTFGAGSRLTVL.

The chain carries TRBV9 and TRBJ2-5; 11 positions match TRBD2. The length of the CDR3 is 16 residues. Germline assignment: CDR1 SGDLS and CDR2 YYNGEE. V gave up 0 bases and J gave up 0 bases; unmatched junction bases: 1. CDR3 sequence: CASSVGLAGNQETQYF. In DNA, the CDR3 is TGTGCCAGCAGCGTAGGACTAGCGGGGAACCAAGAGACCCAGTACTTC.

V gene TRBV4-3 combines with J gene TRBJ1-4; D not certain. Germline values: CDR1 LGHNA, CDR2 YSLEER. This CDR3 contains 17 residues. The ends were cut back, 0 bases at V and 5 bases at J, with 16 bases in the middle. The CDR3 sequence: CASSQEGGRRINEKLFF. The CDR3 nucleotides read TGCGCCAGCAGCCAAGAAGGAGGGCGGAGGATCAATGAAAAACTGTTTTTT.

The gene calls are TRBV15 and TRBJ1-6; 8 bases map to TRBD1. Looked up from germline, CDR1 is LNHNV and CDR2 is YYDKDF (reference sequence). The ends lost 2 bases at V and 8 bases at J; junction bases unmatched: 2. The CDR3 runs to 14 residues. The CDR3 is CATSRRQGYSPLHF. In DNA form, the CDR3 reads TGTGCCACCAGCAGACGACAGGGGTATTCACCCCTCCACTTT.

The gene calls are TRBV29-1 and TRBJ2-3, with TRBD2 as a possible D gene (6 bases). The germline gives CDR1 SQVTM, CDR2 ANQGSEA. V dropped 7 bases and J dropped 6 bases, with 8 bases sitting between them. The CDR3 extends over 10 amino acids. The CDR3 DNA reads TGCAGCGGACGGGGGGATACGCAGTATTTT. Its protein product is CSGRGDTQYF.

CDR3 in DNA: TGTGCCAGCAGCAGTCCAGGGCCCCACGAGCAGTACTTC. Translating it yields CASSSPGPHEQYF. J is TRBJ2-7 and V is TRBV7-2; D is perhaps TRBD1 (5 bases). The CDR3 contains 13 residues. The germline V gene encodes CDR1 SGHTA and CDR2 FQGNSA. Trimming pared 5 bases from V and 5 bases from J, leaving 13 bases between.